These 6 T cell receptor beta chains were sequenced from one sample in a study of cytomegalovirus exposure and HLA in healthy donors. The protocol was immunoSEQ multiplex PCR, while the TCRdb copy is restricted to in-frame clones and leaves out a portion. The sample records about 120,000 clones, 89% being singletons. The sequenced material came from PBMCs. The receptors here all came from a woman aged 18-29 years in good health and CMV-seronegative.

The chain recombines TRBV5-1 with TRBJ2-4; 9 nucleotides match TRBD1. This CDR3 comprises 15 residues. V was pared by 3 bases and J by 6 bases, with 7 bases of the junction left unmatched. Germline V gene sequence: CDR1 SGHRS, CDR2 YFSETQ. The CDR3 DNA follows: TGCGCCAGCAGCTCGGACTGGACAGGGGTAAACATTCAGTACTTC. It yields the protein CASSSDWTGVNIQYF.

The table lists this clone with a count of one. CDR3 nucleotide sequence: TGTGCCAGTAGTATATCGTGGCAGGGGGCTGGGGAGCAGTACTTC. Its protein product is CASSISWQGAGEQYF. The chain is built from TRBV19 and TRBJ2-7; 8 positions match TRBD1. The CDR3 sequence is 15 residues long. The ends lost 2 bases at V and 7 bases at J; junction bases unmatched: 10. CDR1 is LNHDA, CDR2 SQIVND, per germline (reference sequence).

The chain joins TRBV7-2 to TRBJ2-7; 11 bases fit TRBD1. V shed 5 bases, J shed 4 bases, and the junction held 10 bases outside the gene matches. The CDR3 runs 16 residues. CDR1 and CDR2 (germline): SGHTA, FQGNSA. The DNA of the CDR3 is TGTGCCAGCAGCCTATCTTGGACAGGGGGCGCATACGAGCAGTACTTC. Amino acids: CASSLSWTGGAYEQYF.

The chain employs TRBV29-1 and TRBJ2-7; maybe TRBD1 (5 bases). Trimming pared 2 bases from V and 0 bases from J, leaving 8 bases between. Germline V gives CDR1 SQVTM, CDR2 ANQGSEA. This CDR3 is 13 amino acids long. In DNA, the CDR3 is TGCAGCGTTGAAATAGACAGCTCCTACGAGCAGTACTTC. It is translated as CSVEIDSSYEQYF.

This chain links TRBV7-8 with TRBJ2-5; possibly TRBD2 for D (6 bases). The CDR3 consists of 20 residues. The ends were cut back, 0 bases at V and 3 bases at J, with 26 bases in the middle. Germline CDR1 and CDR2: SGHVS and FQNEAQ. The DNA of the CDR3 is TGTGCCAGCAGCTTAGCGCGGGGAATCTTGGCGGGGAGGTCGGAAGAGACCCAGTACTTC. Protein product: CASSLARGILAGRSEETQYF.

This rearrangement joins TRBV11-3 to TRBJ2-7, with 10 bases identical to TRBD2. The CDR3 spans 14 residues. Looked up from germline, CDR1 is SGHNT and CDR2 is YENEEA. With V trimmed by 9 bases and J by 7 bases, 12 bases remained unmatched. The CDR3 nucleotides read TGTGCCAGTCGAGGGGGACTAGCGAGCCTGGAGCAGTACTTC. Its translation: CASRGGLASLEQYF.